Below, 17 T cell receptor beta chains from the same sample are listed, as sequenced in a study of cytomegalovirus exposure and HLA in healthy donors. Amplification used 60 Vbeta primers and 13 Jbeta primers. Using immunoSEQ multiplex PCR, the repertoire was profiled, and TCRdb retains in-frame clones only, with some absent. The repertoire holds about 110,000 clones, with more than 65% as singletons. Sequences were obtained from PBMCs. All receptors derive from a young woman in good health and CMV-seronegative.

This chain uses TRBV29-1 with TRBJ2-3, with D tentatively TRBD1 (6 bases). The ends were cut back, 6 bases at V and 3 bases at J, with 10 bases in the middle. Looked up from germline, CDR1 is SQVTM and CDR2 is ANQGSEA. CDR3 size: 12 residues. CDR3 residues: CSVDRQTDTQYF. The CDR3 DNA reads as TGCAGCGTAGACAGGCAAACAGATACGCAGTATTTT.

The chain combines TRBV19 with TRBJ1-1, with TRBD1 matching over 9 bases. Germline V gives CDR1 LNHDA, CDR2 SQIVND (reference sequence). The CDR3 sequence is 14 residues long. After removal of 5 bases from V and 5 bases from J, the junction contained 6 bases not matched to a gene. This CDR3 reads CASSWRTGVTEAFF. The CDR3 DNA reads TGTGCCAGTAGTTGGAGGACAGGGGTGACTGAAGCTTTCTTT. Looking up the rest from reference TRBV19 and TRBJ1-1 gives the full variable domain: DGGITQSPKYLFRKEGQNVTLSCEQNLNHDAMYWYRQDPGQGLRLIYYSQIVNDFQKGDIAEGYSVSREKKESFPLTVTSAQKNPTAFYLCASSWRTGVTEAFFGQGTRLTVV.

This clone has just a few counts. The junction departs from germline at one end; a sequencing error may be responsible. The CDR3, as DNA: TGTGCTAGCAACTACGGGACAGGGGTTTCCGGGGCCAACGTCCTGACTTTC. As protein: CASNYGTGVSGANVLTF. The chain joins TRBV7-7 to TRBJ2-6, with 10 positions matching TRBD1. The CDR3 has 17 amino acids. Germline CDR1 reads SSHAT; CDR2 reads FNYEAQ (reference sequence).

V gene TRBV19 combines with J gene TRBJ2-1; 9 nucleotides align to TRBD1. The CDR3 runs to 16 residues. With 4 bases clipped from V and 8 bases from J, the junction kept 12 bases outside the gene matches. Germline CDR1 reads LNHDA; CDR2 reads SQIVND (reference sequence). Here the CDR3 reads CASSTMTGGSNYEQFF. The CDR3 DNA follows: TGTGCCAGTAGTACAATGACAGGGGGATCGAACTATGAGCAGTTCTTC. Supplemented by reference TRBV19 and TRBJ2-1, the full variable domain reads DGGITQSPKYLFRKEGQNVTLSCEQNLNHDAMYWYRQDPGQGLRLIYYSQIVNDFQKGDIAEGYSVSREKKESFPLTVTSAQKNPTAFYLCASSTMTGGSNYEQFFGPGTRLTVL.

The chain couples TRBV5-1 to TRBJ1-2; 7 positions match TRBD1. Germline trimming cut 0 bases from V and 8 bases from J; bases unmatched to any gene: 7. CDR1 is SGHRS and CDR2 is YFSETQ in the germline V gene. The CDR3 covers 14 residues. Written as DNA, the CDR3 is TGCGCCAGCAGCTTGGATCACAGGGACAGAGGCTACACCTTC. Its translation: CASSLDHRDRGYTF.

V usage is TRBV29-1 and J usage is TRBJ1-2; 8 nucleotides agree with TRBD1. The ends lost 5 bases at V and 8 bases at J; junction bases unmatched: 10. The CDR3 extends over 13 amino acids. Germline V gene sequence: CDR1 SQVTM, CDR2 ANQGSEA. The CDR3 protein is CSVTRQGSSGYTF. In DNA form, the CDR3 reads TGCAGCGTTACTAGACAGGGGTCGAGCGGCTACACCTTC.

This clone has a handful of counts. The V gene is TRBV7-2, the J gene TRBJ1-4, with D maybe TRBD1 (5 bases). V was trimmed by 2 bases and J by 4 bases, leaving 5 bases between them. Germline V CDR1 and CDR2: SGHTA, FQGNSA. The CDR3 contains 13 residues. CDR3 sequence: CASSLQGNEKLFF. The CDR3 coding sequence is TGTGCCAGCAGCTTACAGGGTAATGAAAAACTGTTTTTT.

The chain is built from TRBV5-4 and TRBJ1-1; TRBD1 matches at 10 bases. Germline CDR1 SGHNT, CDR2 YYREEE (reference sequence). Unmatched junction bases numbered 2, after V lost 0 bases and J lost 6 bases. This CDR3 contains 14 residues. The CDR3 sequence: CASSLGGQGAEAFF. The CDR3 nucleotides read TGTGCCAGCAGCTTGGGTGGACAGGGGGCTGAAGCTTTCTTT.

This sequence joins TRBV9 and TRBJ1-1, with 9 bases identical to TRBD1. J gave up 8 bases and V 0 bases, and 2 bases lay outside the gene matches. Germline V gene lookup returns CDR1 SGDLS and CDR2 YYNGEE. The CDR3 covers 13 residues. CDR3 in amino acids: CASSVEDRGEAFF. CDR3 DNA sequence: TGTGCCAGCAGCGTAGAAGACAGGGGGGAAGCTTTCTTT.

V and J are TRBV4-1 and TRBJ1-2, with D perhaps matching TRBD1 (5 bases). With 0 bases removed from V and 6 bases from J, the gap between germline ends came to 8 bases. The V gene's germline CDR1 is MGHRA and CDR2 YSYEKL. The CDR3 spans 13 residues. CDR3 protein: CASSQDLGHGYTF. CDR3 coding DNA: TGCGCCAGCAGCCAAGATCTGGGGCATGGCTACACCTTC.

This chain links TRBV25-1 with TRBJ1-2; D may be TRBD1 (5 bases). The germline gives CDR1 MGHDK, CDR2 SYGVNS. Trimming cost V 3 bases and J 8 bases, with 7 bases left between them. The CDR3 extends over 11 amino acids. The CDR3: CASSDSGGYTF. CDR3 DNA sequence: TGTGCCAGCAGTGATTCAGGGGGCTACACCTTC.

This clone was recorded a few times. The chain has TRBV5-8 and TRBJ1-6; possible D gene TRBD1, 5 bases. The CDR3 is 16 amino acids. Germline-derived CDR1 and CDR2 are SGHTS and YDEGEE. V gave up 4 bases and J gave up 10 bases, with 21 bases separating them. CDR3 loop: CASSLLVTSRGSPLHF. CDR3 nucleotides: TGTGCCAGCAGCCTTCTAGTTACTTCTAGGGGATCACCCCTCCACTTT.

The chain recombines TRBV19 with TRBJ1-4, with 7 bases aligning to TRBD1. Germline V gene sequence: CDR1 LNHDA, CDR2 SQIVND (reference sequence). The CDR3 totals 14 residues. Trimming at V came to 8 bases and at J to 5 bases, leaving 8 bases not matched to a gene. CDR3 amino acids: CASDPTGLNEKLFF. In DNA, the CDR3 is TGTGCCAGTGACCCGACAGGGTTGAATGAAAAACTGTTTTTT.

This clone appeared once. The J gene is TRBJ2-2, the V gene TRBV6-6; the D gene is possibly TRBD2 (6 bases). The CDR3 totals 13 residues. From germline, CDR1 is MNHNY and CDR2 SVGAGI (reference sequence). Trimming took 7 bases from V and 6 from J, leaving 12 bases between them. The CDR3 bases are TGTGCCAGCACCCTTAGCGGATCCGGGGAGCTGTTTTTT. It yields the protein CASTLSGSGELFF.

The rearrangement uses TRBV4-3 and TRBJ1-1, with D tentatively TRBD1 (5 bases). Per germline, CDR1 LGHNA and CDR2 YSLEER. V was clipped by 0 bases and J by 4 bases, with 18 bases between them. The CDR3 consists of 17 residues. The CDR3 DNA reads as TGCGCCAGCAGCCAAGATCGCACGGGGGTTGGAAGCACTGAAGCTTTCTTT. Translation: CASSQDRTGVGSTEAFF.

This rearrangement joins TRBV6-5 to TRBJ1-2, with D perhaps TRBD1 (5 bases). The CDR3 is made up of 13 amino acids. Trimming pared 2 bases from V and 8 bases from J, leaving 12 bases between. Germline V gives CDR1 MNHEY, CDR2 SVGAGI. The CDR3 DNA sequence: TGTGCCAGCAGTTACCGTCTGGGGCGGGGCTACACCTTC. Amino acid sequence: CASSYRLGRGYTF.

The CDR3 coding sequence is TGTGCCAGCAGCGCTACTTCGGCGGACACTGAAGCTTTCTTT. Amino acid sequence: CASSATSADTEAFF. The chain has TRBV9 and TRBJ1-1, with D hard to call. The CDR3 extends over 14 amino acids. CDR1 is SGDLS and CDR2 is YYNGEE in the germline V gene. Trimming left V 3 bases short and J 3 bases short, with 12 bases between.